The TCR beta chain under discussion was sequenced for a study of blood T cells in healthy people across ages (dated by TCRdb to about 2015). Study-level background: In model experiments, roughly one uniquely barcoded TCR beta cDNA molecule per two T cells was captured by template switching. Using deep sequencing normalized with unique cDNA molecular identifiers, the study measured how TCR beta repertoire diversity changes with age. To avoid experimental bias, donors of different ages were spread randomly across the sequencing lanes. The donors were split into four age groups: young (average about 15 years), middle-aged (over 35), aged (roughly 65) and long-lived (about 74). For two donors (one aged 18 to 29 and one aged 80 or older), the study analyzed two additional independent replicas of 1 million unique cDNA reads from the same blood draw.

Systemically healthy Caucasian individuals from Russia, roughly 40 in total and aged roughly 6 to 100 years, were included as donors. Each donor gave 8 to 10 milliliters of peripheral blood, drawn into EDTA-treated Vacutainer tubes. Ficoll-Paque density-gradient centrifugation was used to isolate PBMCs, with at least 6.5 million per sample. Trizol reagent was used to extract total RNA from PBMCs, with at least 6 micrograms per sample. The percentages of naive CD45RAhigh/CD27high T cells were determined by flow cytometry on a PBMC aliquot from every donor. Results the study describes overall, beyond this receptor: Estimates of total diversity based on one million sequenced T cells were considered lower bounds and underestimates. Compared with the aged group, the long-lived group had more naive CD4+ T cells, fewer expanded clones and increased TCR diversity, suggesting age selection. Conclusive comparison of naive and antigen-experienced compartments was prevented by the profiling of bulk unsorted PBMCs. Observed TCR beta diversity per million T cells fell roughly linearly with age, and a significant reduction was already apparent by age around 36. Because donor CMV infection status was unknown, age-related changes in expanded clonotypes were potentially confounded. Observed TCR beta diversity correlated strongly with the percentage of naive T cells measured by flow cytometry.

In the case of this clonotype: No cognate antigen has been identified for it. No base quality values were provided; no much bigger clone lies one nucleotide off.

The germline V gene supplies CDR1 MGHRA and CDR2 YSYEKL. Trimming takes 0 bases from V and 4 bases from J, and the germline ends sit 16 bases apart. The CDR3 has 16 amino acids, counting the end cysteine and phenylalanine. The CDR3 DNA has 48 bases and is translated from base 1. Library preparation was by 5' RACE. Data came from an Illumina HiSeq 2500. The second PCR ran for about 7 to 11 cycles and used a J-beta primer mix along with a sample-barcoded 5' primer. A unique molecular identifier was introduced onto each TCR beta cDNA molecule by a template-switch 5' adaptor carrying 12 random nucleotides. At least 3 million CDR3-containing paired-end reads were obtained from each sample. All of the RNA was converted into first-strand cDNA using the Mint cDNA synthesis kit, with a TRBC-specific oligonucleotide serving as the primer. Following uracil-DNA glycosylase treatment, a first 18-cycle PCR with universal primers M1SS and BC2_uni_R was performed on all cDNA. The study's processing was this. For normalization, 1 million high-quality reads, each with a distinct molecular identifier, were randomly selected from each sample. Instead of being binned into consensus sequences, reads with shared molecular identifiers were discarded. MiTCR, set to a Q25 quality threshold and the strictest error-elimination algorithm, was used for CDR3 identification, clonotype clustering and error correction. A nonparametric unseen species model using Euler transformation provided a lower-bound estimate of total TCR beta diversity. TCRdb cleaned the public reads at Q25 with fastp, built clones with MiXCR and kept in-frame beta chains. Duplicate CDR3 protein sequences are folded into a single record with the most common DNA and genes. It is TCRdb's table, rather than the study itself, that gives the V and J calls and clone size. The sample contains around 780,000 distinct CDR3 sequences, 56% of them found a single time. Of the sample, roughly 26% falls within the top ten clones.

The sample taken for sequencing was blood. This receptor chain uses TRBV4-1 and TRBJ2-7, with no confidently assigned D gene. This TCR was sampled from a middle-aged man in good health. The sequenced DNA: TGCGCCAGCAGCCAAGATTTGGAGCAGACAATATACGAGCAGTACTTC. It encodes CASSQDLEQTIYEQYF.